This T cell receptor (beta chain) derives from a study of blood T cell repertoires in COVID-19. Study summary: The United States, Italy and Spain provided the acute and convalescent COVID-19 samples. Sources were T cells, B-cell-depleted T cells, or PBMCs; the material itself was cDNA or gDNA.

V shed 6 bases and J 8 bases; nucleotides not matched to a gene: 8. Per the germline V gene, CDR1 is SGHRS and CDR2 is YFSETQ. The CDR3 contains 14 residues. Per the authors' pipeline: Amplification from reference gene primers served as the basis for estimated nucleated cell counts. Using immunoSEQ multiplex PCR, the repertoire was profiled, and TCRdb retains in-frame clones only, with some absent. That table furnishes V, J and clone size, whereas the DNA furnished D and trimming. Here the sample spans 150,000 to 200,000 clones, 60% to 85% being singletons. This TCR derives from a man in his fifties or sixties with acute or convalescent COVID-19. This rearrangement joins TRBV5-1 to TRBJ2-4; 10 bases are a match to TRBD2. The sample comprised peripheral blood. The DNA of the CDR3 is TGCGCCAGCAATGAAGCGGGGGGGCCGGACATTCAGTACTTC. Amino acids: CASNEAGGPDIQYF.